A selection of T cell receptor beta chains follows, all from one sample in a study of cytomegalovirus exposure and HLA in healthy donors. Generated by immunoSEQ multiplex PCR, the TCRdb table keeps only in-frame clones and is missing some. Altogether about 160,000 clones are present, around 72% being singletons, with the ten largest covering about 2.3%. The sample was PBMCs. The receptors were sampled from a female donor in good health and CMV-seronegative. The CDR3 runs from the conserved cysteine through the conserved F or W. Each record gives: V gene, J gene, D gene, clone size, CDR3 DNA, CDR3 protein. A D gene is named only where the DNA matches it firmly. The listing skips clone size in some rows; elsewhere it reads once, few, many or a size class.

V gene: TRBV7-3
J gene: TRBJ1-1
D gene: NA
clone size: NA
CDR3 DNA: TGTGCCAGCAGCTTAACCAGGACAGCCAACACTGAAGCTTTCTTT
CDR3 protein: CASSLTRTANTEAFF

V gene: TRBV7-9
J gene: TRBJ2-2
D gene: NA
clone size: few
CDR3 DNA: TGTGCCAGCAGCTTAGAAGTGGGCGAGGACAGAAACACCGGGGAGCTGTTTTTT
CDR3 protein: CASSLEVGEDRNTGELFF

V gene: TRBV11-2
J gene: TRBJ2-2
D gene: NA
clone size: NA
CDR3 DNA: TGTGCCAGCAGCCCCCTCTCGAACACCGGGGAGCTGTTTTTT
CDR3 protein: CASSPLSNTGELFF

V gene: TRBV11-2
J gene: TRBJ2-2
D gene: TRBD1
clone size: few
CDR3 DNA: TGTGCCAGCTCAGGGACAGCACTGGGGAACACCGGGGAGCTGTTTTTT
CDR3 protein: CASSGTALGNTGELFF

V gene: TRBV5-1
J gene: TRBJ1-2
D gene: TRBD1
clone size: NA
CDR3 DNA: TGCGCCAGCAGCTTGGAGGGGGCTAGTGATGGCTACACCTTC
CDR3 protein: CASSLEGASDGYTF

V gene: TRBV5-1
J gene: TRBJ2-2
D gene: NA
clone size: NA
CDR3 DNA: TGCGCCAGCAGCCTCGGACAGAGAACTTTTACCGGGGAGCTGTTTTTT
CDR3 protein: CASSLGQRTFTGELFF

V gene: TRBV28
J gene: TRBJ2-7
D gene: TRBD1
clone size: NA
CDR3 DNA: TGTGCCAGCAGTCCGGGGGGGACAGGGGGCGAGCAGTACTTC
CDR3 protein: CASSPGGTGGEQYF

V gene: TRBV30
J gene: TRBJ1-2
D gene: NA
clone size: NA
CDR3 DNA: TGTGCCTGGAGTACCCAGGGGACTAACTATGGCTACACCTTC
CDR3 protein: CAWSTQGTNYGYTF

V gene: TRBV29-1
J gene: TRBJ1-1
D gene: NA
clone size: NA
CDR3 DNA: TGCAGCGTTGAGGGACTCCGGAACACTGAAGCTTTCTTT
CDR3 protein: CSVEGLRNTEAFF

V gene: TRBV19
J gene: TRBJ2-1
D gene: TRBD2
clone size: NA
CDR3 DNA: TGTGCCACCCATCGGGGGGAGGGAGCCTACAATGAGCAGTTCTTC
CDR3 protein: CATHRGEGAYNEQFF

V gene: TRBV7-6
J gene: TRBJ2-1
D gene: TRBD2
clone size: few
CDR3 DNA: TGTGCCAGCAGCCAAGGGACTACCAATGAGCAGTTCTTC
CDR3 protein: CASSQGTTNEQFF

V gene: TRBV6-1
J gene: TRBJ1-1
D gene: TRBD1
clone size: NA
CDR3 DNA: TGTGCCAGCAGCCCCGGACAGGGGAGTTCTGAAGCTTTCTTT
CDR3 protein: CASSPGQGSSEAFF

V gene: TRBV5-1
J gene: TRBJ2-1
D gene: NA
clone size: NA
CDR3 DNA: TGCGCCAGCAGCCCACCCACGGGGATCGGCGATGAGCAGTTCTTC
CDR3 protein: CASSPPTGIGDEQFF

V gene: TRBV7-2
J gene: TRBJ2-5
D gene: NA
clone size: few
CDR3 DNA: TGTGCCAGCAGCAGACTCCAAGAGACCCAGTACTTC
CDR3 protein: CASSRLQETQYF

V gene: TRBV29-1
J gene: TRBJ1-1
D gene: TRBD1
clone size: few
CDR3 DNA: TGCAGCGTTGTCAGTTCTCCAGGGGGTTCGACTGAAGCTTTCTTT
CDR3 protein: CSVVSSPGGSTEAFF

V gene: TRBV5-8
J gene: TRBJ2-7
D gene: NA
clone size: NA
CDR3 DNA: TGTGCCAGCAGCTTAGGACAGTCGAGGGCCGAGCAGTACTTC
CDR3 protein: CASSLGQSRAEQYF

V gene: TRBV19
J gene: TRBJ2-7
D gene: TRBD1
clone size: few
CDR3 DNA: TGTGCCAGTAGTCTTGACAGGGTGGCCGAGCAGTACTTC
CDR3 protein: CASSLDRVAEQYF

V gene: TRBV29-1
J gene: TRBJ2-7
D gene: TRBD1
clone size: NA
CDR3 DNA: TGCAGCGTTGCTGGGAGTTGGGACAGGGGGCCCGAGCAGTACTTC
CDR3 protein: CSVAGSWDRGPEQYF

V gene: TRBV9
J gene: TRBJ1-2
D gene: NA
clone size: NA
CDR3 DNA: TGTGCCAGCAGCAACCCTTCAGGGGATGGCTACACCTTC
CDR3 protein: CASSNPSGDGYTF

V gene: TRBV11-3
J gene: TRBJ2-5
D gene: TRBD1
clone size: NA
CDR3 DNA: TGTGCCAGCAGCCCAGGACAGGGTTCAGAGACCCAGTACTTC
CDR3 protein: CASSPGQGSETQYF

V gene: TRBV9
J gene: TRBJ2-5
D gene: TRBD2
clone size: NA
CDR3 DNA: TGTGCCAGCAGCGGCAGTGTAGCGGGGGGACGAGAGACCCAGTACTTC
CDR3 protein: CASSGSVAGGRETQYF

V gene: TRBV6-1
J gene: TRBJ1-1
D gene: NA
clone size: NA
CDR3 DNA: TGTGCCAGTAGTGAAATGGGGCAGGGAGGGGGTCAGAGGAGAGAAGCTTTCTTT
CDR3 protein: CASSEMGQGGGQRREAFF

V gene: TRBV4-3
J gene: TRBJ1-2
D gene: TRBD1
clone size: NA
CDR3 DNA: TGCGCCAGCAGCCGGGGACAGGGGGCGGCCAACTATGGCTACACCTTC
CDR3 protein: CASSRGQGAANYGYTF

V gene: TRBV30
J gene: TRBJ2-7
D gene: NA
clone size: NA
CDR3 DNA: TGTGCCTGGAGTGTATACCTGAGGGCCGAGCAGTACTTC
CDR3 protein: CAWSVYLRAEQYF

V gene: TRBV9
J gene: TRBJ1-1
D gene: TRBD1
clone size: NA
CDR3 DNA: TGTGCCAGCAGCGTGGGACAGGGCGAGTGGGGCACTGAAGCTTTCTTT
CDR3 protein: CASSVGQGEWGTEAFF

V gene: TRBV27
J gene: TRBJ1-1
D gene: TRBD1
clone size: few
CDR3 DNA: TGTGCCAGCAGTTCGTCAGGGACAGTTGGTACTGAAGCTTTCTTT
CDR3 protein: CASSSSGTVGTEAFF

V gene: TRBV14
J gene: TRBJ1-1
D gene: NA
clone size: once
CDR3 DNA: TGTGCCAGCAGTTGGGGCAGGATGGCTTTCTTT
CDR3 protein: CASSWGRMAFF

V gene: TRBV19
J gene: TRBJ2-7
D gene: NA
clone size: few
CDR3 DNA: TGTGCCAGTAGTGCGTCGGGGTCGGGCGGAAGTCACTACGAGCAGTACTTC
CDR3 protein: CASSASGSGGSHYEQYF

V gene: TRBV6-5
J gene: TRBJ2-2
D gene: NA
clone size: NA
CDR3 DNA: TGTGCCAGCAGTTACTCTCGGGGAGCGAACACCGGGGAGCTGTTTTTT
CDR3 protein: CASSYSRGANTGELFF

V gene: TRBV9
J gene: TRBJ1-2
D gene: NA
clone size: NA
CDR3 DNA: TGTGCCAGCAGCTCCTCACGCCGAAACAGGCACTACAACTATGGCTACACCTTC
CDR3 protein: CASSSSRRNRHYNYGYTF

V gene: TRBV20-1
J gene: TRBJ2-5
D gene: NA
clone size: NA
CDR3 DNA: TGCAGTGCTAGCGAAGAGACCCAGTACTTC
CDR3 protein: CSASEETQYF

V gene: TRBV11-2
J gene: TRBJ2-7
D gene: TRBD2
clone size: NA
CDR3 DNA: TGTGCCAGCAGCTTAGCGGGAGGATCCTACGAGCAGTACTTC
CDR3 protein: CASSLAGGSYEQYF

V gene: TRBV28
J gene: TRBJ2-2
D gene: NA
clone size: few
CDR3 DNA: TGTGCCAGCAGTTTGTATAGCGGGAACACCGGGGAGCTGTTTTTT
CDR3 protein: CASSLYSGNTGELFF